Listed below are T cell receptor beta chains from one sample, sequenced in a study of blood T cell repertoires in COVID-19. Sequencing used immunoSEQ multiplex PCR; TCRdb keeps in-frame clones, though not all of them. This table has under 95,000 clones, 65% to 85% appearing once. Sequenced: peripheral blood. The receptor set was obtained from an elderly woman with active or convalescent COVID-19. CDR3s include the opening cysteine and the closing phenylalanine or tryptophan. A D gene is named only where the DNA matches it firmly. Not all rows give a size; the values are once, few, many and, for expanded clones, a class.

>TRBV29-1|TRBD2|-|TRBJ2-4
TGCAGCGTTTATAGACCTAGCGGGAGTCGGGCCAAAAACATTCAGTACTTC
CSVYRPSGSRAKNIQYF
>TRBV7-3|-|once|TRBJ1-2
TGTGCCAGCAGCTTGGGAGTTAACTATGGCTACACCTTC
CASSLGVNYGYTF
>TRBV19|-|-|TRBJ2-1
TGTGCCAGTAGTATCTGGGGGACATCCTACAATGAGCAGTTCTTC
CASSIWGTSYNEQFF
>TRBV7-2|-|few|TRBJ2-7
TGTGCCAGCAGCTCAACAGGGTACGAGCAGTACTTC
CASSSTGYEQYF
>TRBV4-2|TRBD2|once|TRBJ2-5
TGTGCCAGCAGCCAAGGGGTAGCGGGGGAAGAGACCCAGTACTTC
CASSQGVAGEETQYF
>TRBV10-1|TRBD1|-|TRBJ2-1
TGCGCCAGTCGCAGGGGGAGCTCCTACAATGAGCAGTTCTTC
CASRRGSSYNEQFF
>TRBV2|TRBD2|-|TRBJ2-7
TGTGCCAGCAGATCGACTAGCGGGAGGCCCGGGGGGCACGAGCAGTACTTC
CASRSTSGRPGGHEQYF
>TRBV10-3|TRBD1|-|TRBJ2-7
TGTGCCATCAGTGAAGGACAGGGGGCTTTATACGAGCAGTACTTC
CAISEGQGALYEQYF
>TRBV7-3|-|-|TRBJ2-3
TGTGCCAGCAGCTCCGCCGGGAATACGCAGTATTTT
CASSSAGNTQYF
>TRBV30|-|-|TRBJ1-2
TGTGCCTGGAGTGGGGGCGGGTTGCTCCCCCGGGGGACCTTC
CAWSGGGLLPRGTF
>TRBV5-4|-|-|TRBJ2-2
TGTGCCAGCAGCTTGGGGCGGGAGCTGTTTTTT
CASSLGRELFF
>TRBV28|-|once|TRBJ1-5
TGTGCCAGCTTTACAGGGATCGGCAATCAGCCCCAGCATTTT
CASFTGIGNQPQHF
>TRBV12-3/TRBV12-4|TRBD1|-|TRBJ2-7
TGTGCCAGCATTAGGACAGGGCTCTACGAGCAGTACTTC
CASIRTGLYEQYF
>TRBV28|-|-|TRBJ1-3
TGTGCCAGCATTCCCGACGGACTGAGAAACACCATATATTTT
CASIPDGLRNTIYF
>TRBV6-2/TRBV6-3|TRBD1|-|TRBJ1-4
TGTGCCAGCAGCCGCGGACAGGGCGAAAAACTGTTTTTT
CASSRGQGEKLFF
>TRBV23-1|-|-|TRBJ2-7
TGCGCCAGCACCAGGTGGCGGGAAAGGTACGAGCAGTACTTC
CASTRWRERYEQYF